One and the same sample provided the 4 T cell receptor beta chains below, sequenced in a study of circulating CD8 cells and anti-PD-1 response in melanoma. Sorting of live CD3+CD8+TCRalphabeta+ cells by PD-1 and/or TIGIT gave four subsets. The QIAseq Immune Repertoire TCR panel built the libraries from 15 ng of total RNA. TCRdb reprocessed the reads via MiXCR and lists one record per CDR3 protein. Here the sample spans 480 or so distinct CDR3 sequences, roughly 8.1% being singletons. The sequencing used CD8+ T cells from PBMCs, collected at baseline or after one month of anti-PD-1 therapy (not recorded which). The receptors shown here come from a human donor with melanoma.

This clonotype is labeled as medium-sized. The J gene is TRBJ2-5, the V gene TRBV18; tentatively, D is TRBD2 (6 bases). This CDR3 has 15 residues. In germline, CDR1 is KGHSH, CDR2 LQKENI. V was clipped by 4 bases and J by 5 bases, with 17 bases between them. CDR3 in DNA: TGTGCCAGCTCACTCACCGGGACTCCGGGCGAGACCCAGTACTTC. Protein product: CASSLTGTPGETQYF.

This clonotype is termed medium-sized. CDR3 amino acids: CSARDVYGYTF. The CDR3 DNA reads as TGCAGTGCTAGAGATGTATATGGCTACACCTTC. The gene calls are TRBV20-1 and TRBJ1-2, with D unresolved. CDR3 length equals 11 residues. With 0 bases removed from V and 5 bases from J, the gap between germline ends came to 4 bases. CDR1 and CDR2 (germline): DFQATT, SNEGSKA (reference sequence).

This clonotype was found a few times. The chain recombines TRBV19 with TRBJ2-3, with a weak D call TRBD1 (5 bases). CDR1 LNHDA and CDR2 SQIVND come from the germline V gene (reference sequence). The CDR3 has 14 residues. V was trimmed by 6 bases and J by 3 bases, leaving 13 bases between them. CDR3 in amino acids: CASSLIAGTDTQYF. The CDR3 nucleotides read TGTGCCAGTAGCCTCATCGCAGGGACAGATACGCAGTATTTT.

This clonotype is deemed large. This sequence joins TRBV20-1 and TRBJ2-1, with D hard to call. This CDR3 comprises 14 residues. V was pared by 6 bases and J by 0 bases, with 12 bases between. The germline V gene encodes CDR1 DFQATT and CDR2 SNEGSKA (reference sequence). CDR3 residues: CSAPPQSSYNEQFF. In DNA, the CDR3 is TGCAGTGCCCCCCCGCAGAGCTCCTACAATGAGCAGTTCTTC.